These 24 T cell receptor beta chains were all obtained from the same sample, sequenced in a study of blood T cell repertoires in COVID-19. TCRdb keeps only in-frame clones here, not all; method: immunoSEQ multiplex PCR. The repertoire has 130,000 or so clones, around 85% of them found once; the top ten carry about 3.9%. Source material: peripheral blood. Every receptor here comes from a man between 60 and 75 years old with acute or convalescent COVID-19.

This chain connects TRBV12-5 to TRBJ1-2; no clear D gene. V was clipped by 6 bases and J by 4 bases, with 9 bases between them. This CDR3 contains 12 residues. Germline CDR1 and CDR2: LGHNT and FRNRAP. CDR3 sequence (DNA): TGTGCTAGTGGGGGAGGTTCCTATGGCTACACCTTC. Amino acids: CASGGGSYGYTF.

The DNA of the CDR3 is TGTGCCAGCAGTCTGGGGAGCTCCTATAATTCACCCCTCCACTTT. Residues: CASSLGSSYNSPLHF. The V and J genes are TRBV27 and TRBJ1-6; D remains ambiguous. CDR1 is MNHEY and CDR2 is SMNVEV in the germline V gene (reference sequence). This CDR3 comprises 15 residues. The V end lost 5 bases, the J end lost 0 bases, and 8 bases lay between the germline ends.

CDR3: CASSILTSGREGTQYF. CDR3 sequence (DNA): TGTGCCAGTAGTATATTGACTAGCGGGAGAGAGGGTACGCAGTATTTT. The chain uses TRBV19 and TRBJ2-3; 12 bases align to TRBD2. Germline assignment: CDR1 LNHDA and CDR2 SQIVND (reference sequence). The V gene end was trimmed by 2 bases and the J gene end by 8 bases; junction bases not matched to a gene: 8. CDR3 length: 16 residues.

The chain uses TRBV29-1 and TRBJ2-1; perhaps TRBD2 as D (6 bases). The V end lost 1 base, the J end lost 8 bases, and 9 bases lay between the germline ends. The CDR3 extends over 12 amino acids. Germline loops: CDR1 SQVTM, CDR2 ANQGSEA. The CDR3: CSVEGSGDEQFF. The CDR3 DNA reads as TGCAGCGTTGAAGGTTCGGGGGATGAGCAGTTCTTC.

The V gene is TRBV3-1 (or the pseudogene TRBV3-2), the J gene TRBJ2-4; TRBD1 aligns across 9 bases. With 1 base clipped from V and 6 bases from J, the junction kept 7 bases outside the gene matches. The CDR3 loop spans 16 amino acids. Germline CDR1 reads LGHDT; CDR2 reads YNNKEL (reference sequence). CDR3 nucleotide sequence: TGTGCCAGCAGCCAAGCGAGACCGGGACAGGGAAACATTCAGTACTTC. This gives the protein CASSQARPGQGNIQYF.

The chain is built from TRBV2 and TRBJ1-4; TRBD1 matches at 7 bases. Germline assignment: CDR1 SNHLY and CDR2 FYNNEI. Losses at the gene ends were 6 bases for V and 3 bases for J; bases not matched to a gene: 7. This CDR3 has 15 residues. DNA for the CDR3: TGTGCCAGCAGGACGATGGGACAGCCTAATGAAAAACTGTTTTTT. Its protein is CASRTMGQPNEKLFF.

V gene TRBV5-8 combines with J gene TRBJ2-3; 7 nucleotides line up with TRBD2. The CDR3 is made up of 17 amino acids. Germline CDR1 reads SGHTS; CDR2 reads YDEGEE. The V gene end was trimmed by 7 bases and the J gene end by 0 bases; junction bases not matched to a gene: 14. The CDR3: CASAGLGSGASTDTQYF. Written as DNA, the CDR3 is TGTGCCAGCGCCGGTCTAGGGAGCGGGGCAAGCACAGATACGCAGTATTTT.

This chain links TRBV30 with TRBJ2-2; weak D call: TRBD1 (8 bases). The CDR3 covers 15 residues. Germline CDR1 GTSNPN, CDR2 SVGIG (reference sequence). V shed 3 bases and J shed 4 bases, with 15 bases lying between them. CDR3 loop: CAWRLQGGSTGELFF. In nucleotides, the CDR3 is TGTGCCTGGAGGCTACAGGGGGGGTCCACCGGGGAGCTGTTTTTT.

J is TRBJ2-7 and V is TRBV7-8, with 8 bases fitting TRBD2. This CDR3 is built from 15 residues. Germline trimming cut 3 bases from V and 5 bases from J; bases unmatched to any gene: 9. The germline V gene encodes CDR1 SGHVS and CDR2 FQNEAQ. The CDR3 spells CASSFSGRTVHEQYF. CDR3 sequence (DNA): TGTGCCAGCAGCTTCAGCGGGAGAACAGTCCACGAGCAGTACTTC.

In this sample, this clone turned up a few times. This chain links TRBV29-1 with TRBJ2-1, with 12 bases identical to TRBD2. Trimming removed 7 bases from V and 16 bases from J; junction bases left unmatched: 11. This CDR3 spans 12 amino acids. Germline CDR1 and CDR2: SQVTM and ANQGSEA. In DNA form, the CDR3 reads TGCAGCGCCAGACTAGCGGGAGTAAGTGAATTCTTC. Amino acid sequence: CSARLAGVSEFF.

V and J are TRBV7-3 and TRBJ2-3; a weak D match, TRBD2 (6 bases). The CDR3 loop spans 15 amino acids. The V end was cut by 3 bases, the J end by 0 bases, with 10 bases between. Germline V lookup: CDR1 SGHTA, CDR2 FQGTGA. The CDR3 protein is CASSLEGLSTDTQYF. The CDR3 DNA reads TGTGCCAGCAGCTTGGAGGGACTTAGCACAGATACGCAGTATTTT.

This chain connects TRBV2 to TRBJ2-5, with D possibly being TRBD2 (5 bases). The V and J ends lost 4 bases and 1 base respectively, with 13 bases between them. This CDR3 region has 15 residues. Germline assignment: CDR1 SNHLY and CDR2 FYNNEI. The CDR3: CASSAERTFQETQYF. The CDR3 nucleotides read TGTGCCAGCAGTGCAGAGCGGACTTTCCAAGAGACCCAGTACTTC.

The DNA of the CDR3 is TGCGCCAGCAGCTTGGTAGCGGGAGGATTCGGGGAGCTGTTTTTT. It codes for CASSLVAGGFGELFF. This chain uses TRBV5-1 with TRBJ2-2, with TRBD2 matching 10 bases. The CDR3 is 15 amino acids. The germline CDR1 and CDR2 sequences are SGHRS and YFSETQ. V dropped 0 bases and J dropped 7; count of bases not matched to a gene: 3.

The V gene is TRBV4-2, the J gene TRBJ2-7; 7 positions agree with TRBD2. The CDR3 contains 16 residues. The J segment lost 2 bases and the V segment lost 1 base, leaving 8 bases of the junction unmatched. Germline V CDR1 and CDR2: LGHNA, YNFKEQ. CDR3: CASSQVAGDSTYEQYF. The CDR3 DNA is TGTGCCAGCAGCCAAGTTGCGGGAGATAGTACCTACGAGCAGTACTTC.

This clone was seen just once. The chain recombines TRBV27 with TRBJ1-5; D gene uncertain. CDR3 size: 14 residues. Germline assignment: CDR1 MNHEY and CDR2 SMNVEV (reference sequence). V lost 10 bases and J lost 4, with 17 bases in between. The CDR3 DNA is TGTGCCACCCTAGGGAGGGTTGGAAATCAGCCCCAGCATTTT. The encoded protein is CATLGRVGNQPQHF.

The chain links TRBV30 to TRBJ2-7; a weak D match, TRBD2 (6 bases). V was clipped by 4 bases and J by 9 bases, with 13 bases between them. The CDR3 has 11 amino acids. Germline lookup yields CDR1 GTSNPN and CDR2 SVGIG (reference sequence). CDR3: CAWIIGGAQYF. CDR3 DNA: TGTGCCTGGATTATCGGCGGGGCGCAGTACTTC.

This rearrangement joins TRBV24-1 to TRBJ1-5, with D perhaps matching TRBD1 (6 bases). The CDR3 has 12 residues. Germline CDR1 KGHDR, CDR2 SFDVKD. Trimming left V 4 bases short and J 11 bases short, with 11 bases between. CDR3 residues: CATSDRGGSQHF. CDR3 in DNA: TGTGCCACCAGTGACAGGGGCGGGTCCCAGCATTTT.

V usage is TRBV24-1 and J usage is TRBJ1-2, with 9 bases that match TRBD1. The CDR3 runs 14 residues. Germline V gene data show CDR1 as KGHDR and CDR2 as SFDVKD. The trim removed 11 bases at V and 4 bases at J, leaving 10 bases unmatched. Here the CDR3 reads CAISQGAVIYGYTF. In DNA form, the CDR3 reads TGTGCCATTTCACAGGGGGCTGTGATCTATGGCTACACCTTC.

This clone was seen only once. The rearrangement joins TRBV5-6 to TRBJ1-5; tentative D call: TRBD1 (5 bases). The CDR3 loop spans 15 amino acids. V was shortened by 2 bases and J by 2 bases, with 11 bases between the two germline ends. The V gene's germline CDR1 is SGHDT and CDR2 YYEEEE. CDR3 amino acids: CASSFSQGRNQPQHF. Written as DNA, the CDR3 is TGTGCCAGCAGCTTTTCTCAGGGTCGCAATCAGCCCCAGCATTTT.

The V call is TRBV6-5, the J call TRBJ1-1; unclear D gene. Trimming cost V 6 bases and J 0 bases, with 8 bases left between them. Germline CDR1 is MNHEY and CDR2 is SVGAGI. The CDR3 spans 13 residues. CDR3 loop: CASRQSMNTEAFF. The CDR3 DNA sequence: TGTGCCAGCAGACAGAGCATGAACACTGAAGCTTTCTTT.

The V call is TRBV4-2, the J call TRBJ2-5; 9 bases match TRBD2. Germline V CDR1 and CDR2: LGHNA, YNFKEQ. V lost 2 bases, J lost 5 bases, and 6 bases stayed unmatched. This CDR3 contains 15 residues. CDR3 sequence: CASSQYSSGMETQYF. CDR3 sequence (DNA): TGTGCCAGCAGCCAATATTCTAGCGGGATGGAGACCCAGTACTTC.

The V call is TRBV6-5, the J call TRBJ1-5, with TRBD1 identical over 8 bases. The J segment lost 9 bases and the V segment lost 7 bases, leaving 8 bases of the junction unmatched. Germline V lookup: CDR1 MNHEY, CDR2 SVGAGI. The CDR3 extends over 13 amino acids. The CDR3 DNA sequence: TGTGCCAGCAAGGACAGGGACCAAGGGCCCCAGCATTTT. Its translation is CASKDRDQGPQHF.

This chain connects TRBV7-3 to TRBJ2-1, with TRBD2 matching over 9 bases. The germline V gene has CDR1 SGHTA and CDR2 FQGTGA. J gave up 6 bases and V 2 bases, and 5 bases lay outside the gene matches. The length of the CDR3 is 15 residues. CDR3 sequence: CASSLRSGRPNEQFF. The CDR3 DNA reads as TGTGCCAGCAGCTTACGTAGCGGGAGACCCAATGAGCAGTTCTTC.

The gene calls are TRBV30 and TRBJ2-6; TRBD1 matches at 9 bases. CDR3 length: 18 residues. Germline-derived CDR1 and CDR2 are GTSNPN and SVGIG (reference sequence). The V gene end was trimmed by 6 bases and the J gene end by 2 bases; junction bases not matched to a gene: 14. The CDR3 here is CACLVIGQGRAGANVLTF. The CDR3 bases are TGTGCCTGCTTGGTCATCGGACAGGGGCGGGCTGGGGCCAACGTCCTGACTTTC.